This T cell receptor (beta chain) was captured by sequencing in a study of T cell repertoires in cytomegalovirus infection. This clonotype was picked up many times. As yet, its antigen is unknown. V gave up 5 bases and J gave up 3 bases; unmatched junction bases: 7. CDR1 MNHEY and CDR2 SMNVEV come from the germline V gene (reference sequence). There are 14 residues in the CDR3. The study's findings and limits: HLA-C-restricted CMV-specific TCR beta clonotypes were dominant in the ex vivo response.

TCRdb fed the reads into MiXCR, producing one record per CDR3 protein. The sample consists of about 140,000 distinct CDR3 sequences, around 32% of them appearing once. Sequencing was performed on CD8+ T cells from cultured PBMCs, taken from culture after CMV antigen stimulation. V usage is TRBV27 and J usage is TRBJ2-7; the match to TRBD1 covers 7 bases. The clonotype was recovered from a human donor in good health (CMV status not recorded). Some clones in this sample may be carry-over from other donors' samples. The CDR3 reads CASSLQGNLYEQYF. The CDR3 nucleotides are TGTGCCAGCAGTCTACAGGGGAATCTCTACGAGCAGTACTTC.